One and the same sample provided the 25 T cell receptor beta chains below, sequenced in a study of tumor-infiltrating lymphocytes in primary liver carcinoma. Starting material of roughly 550 ng total RNA yielded TCR beta cDNA via a constant-region primer. Three nested multiplex PCR rounds, a slightly modified ARM-PCR, produced the libraries for TCR beta. TRBV1-TRBV30 forward and Cbeta reverse primers drove the first two approximately 11-cycle rounds. TCRdb fed the multiplex PCR reads into MiXCR, producing one record per CDR3 protein. The data show roughly 190,000 distinct CDR3 sequences, with around four fifths seen just once and 15% to 20% held by the top ten. The source material, about 20-30 mg of unsorted bulk tissue, was used to co-extract RNA and DNA. Sequencing used tumor tissue from primary liver carcinoma. The receptors originated from a man aged 35 to 55 with primary liver carcinoma and hepatitis B virus infection.

With respect to this clonotype: The junction departs from germline at one end; a sequencing error may be responsible. CDR3 sequence (DNA): TGTGTCAGCAGCCTCACAGGGCAGGGAGAGACCCAGTTCTTC. Protein product: CVSSLTGQGETQFF. The gene calls are TRBV28 and TRBJ2-5; maybe TRBD1 (6 bases). TRBJ2-1 explains the end of the DNA better; the J call may be wrong. The CDR3 spans 14 residues. CDR1 and CDR2 (germline): MDHEN, SYDVKM.

In the case of this clonotype: This may come from a read error, since a much larger clone is one base off. CDR3 protein: CAISLSRTENTEAFF. The DNA of the CDR3 is TGTGCCATCAGCCTATCCCGGACCGAGAACACTGAAGCTTTCTTT. The chain joins TRBV7-9 to TRBJ1-1; the D is unclear. CDR1 and CDR2 (germline): SEHNR, FQNEAQ (reference sequence). The CDR3 extends over 15 amino acids.

As DNA, the CDR3 is TGTGCCAGCACTGACGGGGATAGAGCCGAGCAGTACTTC. Translation: CASTDGDRAEQYF. The chain has TRBV6-1 and TRBJ2-7, with D possibly being TRBD2 (5 bases). The CDR3 contains 13 residues. The germline V and J ends were trimmed by 7 bases and 6 bases, with 16 bases remaining between them. CDR1 MNHNS and CDR2 SASEGT come from the germline V gene.

This clonotype was seen a handful of times. With a much larger clone just one base away, this may be a read error. This chain uses TRBV29-1 with TRBJ1-4; TRBD1 matches 8 bases. The CDR3 has 14 residues. The V gene's germline CDR1 is SQVTM and CDR2 ANQGSEA. CDR3 DNA: TGCAGTATTTCTGGACAGGGACATTATGAAAAACTGTTTTTT. Protein: CSISGQGHYEKLFF.

As for this clonotype: A much larger clone lies one base from this, so it may be a read error. CDR3 bases: TGTGCCAGCTCATGCGGGACAGGAGCTTCACCCCTCCACTTT. Amino acids: CASSCGTGASPLHF. The gene calls are TRBV18 and TRBJ1-6; 8 bases match TRBD1. Germline V lookup: CDR1 KGHSH, CDR2 LQKENI. J was trimmed by 9 bases and V by 5 bases; bases with no gene match: 6. The CDR3 covers 14 residues.

As concerns this clonotype: An end of the junction differs from the germline gene, which may be a read error. This sequence joins TRBV6-2 or TRBV6-3 and TRBJ1-5; 9 nucleotides match TRBD1. This CDR3 has 14 residues. Germline CDR1 reads MNHEY; CDR2 reads SVGEGT. The DNA of the CDR3 is TGTGCCAGCAGTCTCGGGACAGGGAAGGGCCCCCATCATTTT. It translates to CASSLGTGKGPHHF.

In the case of this clonotype: Relative to the germline gene, one junction end is altered; a read error may explain this. The rearrangement links TRBV28 to TRBJ2-1, with TRBD2 as a possible D gene (5 bases). This CDR3 spans 17 amino acids. Germline CDR1 reads MDHEN; CDR2 reads SYDVKM. CDR3 region: CASSLSAVRVAYNEQFF. The CDR3 region has the DNA TGTGCCAGCAGTTTATCGGCCGTGAGGGTCGCCTATAATGAGCAGTTCTTC.

Points on this clonotype: The junction departs from the called germline gene at one end, perhaps through a read error. The chain has TRBV6-2 or TRBV6-3 and TRBJ2-1; 9 positions agree with TRBD2. The germline V gene encodes CDR1 MNHEY and CDR2 SVGEGT. The CDR3 is 15 amino acids. In DNA form, the CDR3 reads TGTACCAGCAGGTCCGGACTAGCGCTATACAATGAGCAGTTGTTC. Translated, it gives CTSRSGLALYNEQLF.

The rearrangement links TRBV5-4 to TRBJ2-7; tentative D call: TRBD1 (5 bases). CDR1 SGHNT and CDR2 YYREEE come from the germline V gene (reference sequence). Trimming stripped 4 bases from V and 7 bases from J, with 24 bases between. This CDR3 comprises 16 residues. This CDR3 is CASSLTETARLGEQYF. Written as DNA, the CDR3 is TGTGCCAGCAGCCTAACCGAGACAGCTCGTTTAGGAGAGCAGTACTTC. Looking up the rest from reference TRBV5-4 and TRBJ2-7 gives the full variable domain: ETGVTQSPTHLIKTRGQQVTLRCSSQSGHNTVSWYQQALGQGPQFIFQYYREEENGRGNFPPRFSGLQFPNYSSELNVNALELDDSALYLCASSLTETARLGEQYFGPGTRLTVT.

This clonotype is medium-sized (0.01 to 0.1%). The chain recombines TRBV12-3 or TRBV12-4 with TRBJ1-1; TRBD1 might be the D (5 bases). Deletions cut 5 bases from V and 4 bases from J, with 14 bases between. There are 14 residues in the CDR3. DNA for the CDR3: TGTGCCAGCAGTCCCCCCAGGGCAGGCACTGAAGCTTTCTTT. It specifies CASSPPRAGTEAFF.

Worth noting for this clonotype: This clone may be a read error of a much larger clone one base away. The chain combines TRBV10-1 with TRBJ2-2; 8 nucleotides align to TRBD2. The CDR3 has 16 residues. The V gene's germline CDR1 is WNHNN and CDR2 SYGVQD (reference sequence). CDR3 nucleotides: TGCGCCAGCAGTGAGATGGCGGGAGGATTAGGCGGGGAGCCGTTTTTT. This translates into CASSEMAGGLGGEPFF.

As regards this clonotype: Relative to the germline gene, one junction end is altered; a read error may explain this. The chain is built from TRBV6-1 and TRBJ1-2; 9 nucleotides agree with TRBD1. Germline V gene lookup returns CDR1 MNHNS and CDR2 SASEGT. There are 15 residues in the CDR3. This chain's CDR3 is CASSVPLGQGRGYIF. The CDR3 DNA is TGTGCCAGCAGTGTACCCTTGGGACAGGGACGCGGCTACATCTTC.

About this clonotype itself: The germline gene is not matched at one end of the junction; a read error may be the cause. The chain couples TRBV9 to TRBJ2-1; the D is unclear. CDR1 is SGDLS and CDR2 is YYNGEE in the germline V gene. CDR3 length equals 14 residues. CDR3 in DNA: TGTGCCAGCAGCGTAGCAACTTGCAGCTATGAGCGGTTCTTC. It codes for CASSVATCSYERFF.

The chain has TRBV6-2 or TRBV6-3 and TRBJ2-7; 9 bases map to TRBD2. Germline-derived CDR1 and CDR2 are MNHEY and SVGEGT. This CDR3 contains 15 residues. The CDR3 sequence: CANSAPTSGGYEQYF. The CDR3 region has the DNA TGTGCAAACAGCGCTCCGACTAGCGGAGGGTACGAGCAGTACTTC.

This clonotype has only one observation. Sequence at one end of the junction differs from germline and may be a read error. The chain recombines TRBV29-1 with TRBJ2-1; tentative D call: TRBD1 (5 bases). The germline V gene has CDR1 SQVTM and CDR2 ANQGSEA. This CDR3 has 11 amino acids. This CDR3 reads CSVDTYIEQFF. The CDR3 bases are TGCAGCGTGGACACGTACATTGAGCAGTTCTTC.

Notes on this clonotype: A read error may account for a junction end that differs from germline. The chain employs TRBV4-2 and TRBJ2-5; D is possibly TRBD2 (6 bases). This CDR3 region has 15 residues. Germline CDR1 and CDR2: LGHNA and YNFKEQ. DNA of the CDR3: TGTGTCAGCAGCCAAGAGGCCGGGACGGGAGAGACCCGGTACTTC. This gives the protein CVSSQEAGTGETRYF.

With respect to this clonotype: An end of the junction differs from the germline gene, which may be a read error. J is TRBJ2-2 and V is TRBV14; 10 bases agree with TRBD2. This CDR3 is built from 16 residues. The germline V gene has CDR1 SGHDN and CDR2 FVKESK. The DNA of the CDR3 is TGTGCCAGAAGCCATACTAGCGGGATATACACCGGGGAGCTGTTTTTT. Amino acids: CARSHTSGIYTGELFF.

The chain carries TRBV14 and TRBJ2-7, with 10 bases matching TRBD2. The CDR3 spans 14 residues. Germline V CDR1 and CDR2: SGHDN, FVKESK. The CDR3 spells CISSQAGGSYEQYF. As DNA, the CDR3 is TGTATCAGCAGCCAAGCGGGAGGGAGCTACGAGCAGTACTTC.

In regard to this clonotype: Its ends do not fully match the called genes, so a read error is possible. This chain uses TRBV29-1 with TRBJ2-3; maybe TRBD2 (5 bases). Germline CDR1 is SQVTM and CDR2 is ANQGSEA. CDR3 length: 14 amino acids. The CDR3 DNA follows: TGCAGCGTCACTCTAGAGGGAGTAACAGATACGCAATATTTT. Its translation is CSVTLEGVTDTQYF.

The chain is built from TRBV11-1 and TRBJ2-1; 10 bases align to TRBD2. The CDR3 covers 17 residues. Germline lookup yields CDR1 SGHAT and CDR2 FQDESV (reference sequence). V trimming: 4 bases; J trimming: 9 bases; junction bases outside the gene matches: 15. CDR3 protein: CASSSSSTSGCRSEQFF. The CDR3 DNA reads as TGTGCCAGCAGCTCCTCCTCGACTAGCGGGTGTCGAAGTGAGCAGTTCTTC.

For this clonotype: Mismatch with germline at one junction end may stem from a read error. This rearrangement joins TRBV4-2 to TRBJ1-6; 8 bases map to TRBD1. The CDR3 spans 18 residues. CDR1 and CDR2 from the germline V gene are LGHNA and YNFKEQ. The DNA for the CDR3 is TGTCCCAGCAGCCAAGATACTTGGGGGACAGGAATCAATTCACCCCTCCACTTT. It yields the protein CPSSQDTWGTGINSPLHF.

This clonotype was picked up a small number of times. One end of the junction varies from germline; a read error may be responsible. This chain uses TRBV29-1 with TRBJ2-5; 9 bases agree with TRBD1. Germline-derived CDR1 and CDR2 are SQVTM and ANQGSEA. The CDR3 spans 15 residues. DNA for the CDR3: TGCAGCGTCCGAGTCCCTGGACAGGGGATTGAGACCCTGTACTTC. It yields the protein CSVRVPGQGIETLYF.

There are a few counts of this clonotype. This could be a read error, since a much larger clone is one nucleotide away. The chain is built from TRBV28 and TRBJ2-1, with a tentative D call TRBD2 (6 bases). The CDR3 loop spans 14 amino acids. The germline V gene encodes CDR1 MDHEN and CDR2 SYDVKM. The CDR3 loop is CVSMWGGPYNEQFF. As DNA, the CDR3 is TGTGTCAGCATGTGGGGAGGTCCTTACAATGAGCAGTTCTTC.

On this clonotype: Mismatch with germline at one junction end may stem from a read error. The genes are TRBV5-1 and TRBJ2-3; maybe TRBD2 (5 bases). Germline values: CDR1 SGHRS, CDR2 YFSETQ. The CDR3 totals 18 residues. The CDR3 DNA is TGCGCCAACAGCTTTGGACTCCGACTGGAAACGCTAATAGATACGCAGTATTTT. This encodes CANSFGLRLETLIDTQYF.

Remarks on this clonotype: One end of the junction fails to match germline, which may point to a read error. The J gene is TRBJ2-2, the V gene TRBV4-1; a possible D gene is TRBD2 (5 bases). Germline CDR1 MGHRA, CDR2 YSYEKL. The CDR3 contains 13 residues. The CDR3 loop reads CTSSHTVAGEPFF. The DNA for the CDR3 is TGCACCAGCAGCCACACCGTAGCCGGGGAGCCGTTTTTT.